The 5 T cell receptor beta chains reported below all come from one sample, sequenced in a study of T cells after yellow fever vaccination. TCRdb re-called the 5' RACE reads through MiXCR, storing one row per CDR3 protein. The sample lists 230,000 or so distinct CDR3 sequences; over 6.5% were seen once. The sample consisted of CD4+ T cells sorted from PBMCs, taken on the day of the yellow fever booster vaccination. The receptors derive from a man between 25 and 39 years old who received the YFV17D yellow fever vaccine.

This clonotype has a count of ten or more. V and J are TRBV11-2 and TRBJ2-1, with D unclear. Germline assignment: CDR1 SGHAT and CDR2 FQNNGV. V gave up 6 bases and J gave up 0 bases, with 15 bases separating them. This CDR3 has 16 residues. The DNA for the CDR3 is TGTGCCAGCAGGCTAGGCGGTGGGAACTCCTACAATGAGCAGTTCTTC. Its translation is CASRLGGGNSYNEQFF. The full variable domain, completed using reference TRBV11-2 and TRBJ2-1, is EAGVAQSPRYKIIEKRQSVAFWCNPISGHATLYWYQQILGQGPKLLIQFQNNGVVDDSQLPKDRFSAERLKGVDSTLKIQPAKLEDSAVYLCASRLGGGNSYNEQFFGPGTRLTVL.

This clonotype has a count of ten or more. The rearrangement links TRBV7-2 to TRBJ2-1; the D call may be TRBD1 or TRBD2 (7 bases each). The V gene's germline CDR1 is SGHTA and CDR2 FQGNSA. V lost 7 bases and J 5 bases, leaving 15 bases between the germline ends. The CDR3 has 14 amino acids. CDR3 protein: CASTQAGQNNEQFF. DNA of the CDR3: TGTGCCAGCACCCAAGCGGGACAGAACAATGAGCAGTTCTTC. Full variable domain (outside the CDR3, taken from reference TRBV7-2 and TRBJ2-1): GAGVSQSPSNKVTEKGKDVELRCDPISGHTALYWYRQSLGQGLEFLIYFQGNSAPDKSGLPSDRFSAERTGGSVSTLTIQRTQQEDSAVYLCASTQAGQNNEQFFGPGTRLTVL.

Ten or more counts support this clonotype. V is TRBV5-1 and J is TRBJ1-6, with a tentative D call TRBD1 (5 bases). Trimming left V 4 bases short and J 8 bases short, with 10 bases between. There are 13 residues in the CDR3. CDR1 and CDR2 (germline): SGHRS, YFSETQ. The CDR3 bases are TGCGCCAGCAGCCAGGGCCTGGATTCACCCCTCCACTTT. Residues: CASSQGLDSPLHF.

This clonotype was recorded at least ten times. V and J are TRBV20-1 and TRBJ1-6; D unclear. The CDR3 extends over 15 amino acids. V was clipped by 3 bases and J by 9 bases, with 18 bases between them. The V gene's germline CDR1 is DFQATT and CDR2 SNEGSKA (reference sequence). This chain's CDR3 is CSASPASEIGSPLHF. The CDR3, as DNA: TGCAGTGCTAGCCCGGCCAGCGAGATCGGTTCACCCCTCCACTTT.

This clonotype was detected many times. This chain links TRBV7-9 with TRBJ2-7; D is possibly TRBD2 (6 bases). The CDR3 loop spans 12 amino acids. V lost 6 bases and J 4 bases, leaving 10 bases between the germline ends. Germline V gene lookup returns CDR1 SEHNR and CDR2 FQNEAQ (reference sequence). The CDR3 region has the DNA TGTGCCAGCAGTTTGAGCGGGTACGAGCAGTACTTC. Residues: CASSLSGYEQYF.